This T cell receptor (beta chain) was documented in a study of blood T cell repertoires in COVID-19. With 7 bases clipped from V and 4 bases from J, the junction kept 11 bases outside the gene matches. The germline V gene encodes CDR1 SGHNT and CDR2 YYREEE (reference sequence). This CDR3 is built from 15 residues. Generated by immunoSEQ multiplex PCR, the TCRdb table keeps only in-frame clones and is missing some. The sample includes some 170,000 clones, 77% of them seen just once. This clone is a singleton in its sample. V usage is TRBV5-4 and J usage is TRBJ2-1; 7 nucleotides match TRBD2. The source is a man in his sixties or seventies with acute or convalescent COVID-19. Specimen: peripheral blood. CDR3 nucleotides: TGTGCCAGCTCAACTAGCGCCGCCTCTTACAATGAGCAGTTCTTC. It is translated as CASSTSAASYNEQFF. Based on the CDR3 plus reference TRBV5-4 and TRBJ2-1, the full variable domain is ETGVTQSPTHLIKTRGQQVTLRCSSQSGHNTVSWYQQALGQGPQFIFQYYREEENGRGNFPPRFSGLQFPNYSSELNVNALELDDSALYLCASSTSAASYNEQFFGPGTRLTVL.